The source of this T cell receptor (beta chain) is a study of blood T cells in healthy people across ages. The use of a sample-barcoded 5' primer and a J-beta primer mix characterized a second PCR of roughly 7 to 12 cycles. All samples yielded 2.5 million or more CDR3-containing paired-end reads. TCRdb passed the 5' RACE reads through MiXCR, listing each CDR3 protein once. The data show over 1.5 million distinct CDR3 sequences, with around 48% seen just once and 2.1% held by the top ten. The sequenced sample consisted of blood. The source of this sequence is a middle-aged woman in good health.

In DNA form, the CDR3 reads TGTGCCAGCAGTCGAAGGGGGCGGAATTCACCCCTCCACTTT. Translation gives CASSRRGRNSPLHF. The rearrangement joins TRBV6-6 to TRBJ1-6; 7 positions agree with TRBD1. Germline V CDR1 and CDR2: MNHNY, SVGAGI (reference sequence). The CDR3 length is 14 residues. V was pared by 5 bases and J by 7 bases, with 5 bases of the junction left unmatched.